The clone carrying this T cell receptor beta chain showed up many times. Amplification targeted TCR beta CDR3 regions from RNA transcripts. The study used the HTBI primer set for a first-round RT-PCR of the TCR CDR3. TCRdb analysed the multiplex PCR reads with MiXCR anew, one entry per CDR3 protein. Among some 720,000 distinct CDR3 sequences, approximately 16% were seen once, and the ten largest hold approximately 8%. The sample is drawn from a study of T cells in Graves' hyperthyroidism and ophthalmopathy. The overall study: At initial diagnosis, before any treatment had begun, peripheral blood was obtained.

Investigators excluded patients with uncontrolled infection, other autoimmune disease, pregnancy or lactation. Sequencing used blood. The sequence was collected from a man aged 18 to 30 with Graves' hyperthyroidism.

CDR3 bases: TGTGCCAGCAGACCCCAGGTGAAGCAGCCCCAGCATTTT. The encoded protein is CASRPQVKQPQHF. The chain combines TRBV6-1 with TRBJ1-5; the D is unclear. Germline V gene sequence: CDR1 MNHNS, CDR2 SASEGT. Trimming pared 6 bases from V and 7 bases from J, leaving 13 bases between. The CDR3 has 13 amino acids.